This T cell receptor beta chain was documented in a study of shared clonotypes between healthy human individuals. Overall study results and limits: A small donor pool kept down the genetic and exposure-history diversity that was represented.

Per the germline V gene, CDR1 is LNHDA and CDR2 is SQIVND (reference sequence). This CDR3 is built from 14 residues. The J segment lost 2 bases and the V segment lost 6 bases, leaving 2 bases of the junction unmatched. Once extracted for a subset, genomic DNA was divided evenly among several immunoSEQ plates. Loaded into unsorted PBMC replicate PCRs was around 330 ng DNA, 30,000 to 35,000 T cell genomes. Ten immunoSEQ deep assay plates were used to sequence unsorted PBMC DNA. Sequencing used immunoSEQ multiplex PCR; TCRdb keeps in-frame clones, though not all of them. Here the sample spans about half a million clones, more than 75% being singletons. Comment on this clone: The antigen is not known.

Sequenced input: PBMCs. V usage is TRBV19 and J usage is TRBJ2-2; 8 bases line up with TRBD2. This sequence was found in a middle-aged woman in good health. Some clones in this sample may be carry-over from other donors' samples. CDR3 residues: CASRVAGNTGELFF. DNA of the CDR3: TGTGCCAGTAGAGTAGCGGGAAACACCGGGGAGCTGTTTTTT.